This TCR beta chain originates from a study of blood T cell repertoires in COVID-19. Overall study: Whether acute or convalescent, the COVID-19 samples came from the United States, Italy and Spain. Sources were T cells, B-cell-depleted T cells, or PBMCs; the material itself was cDNA or gDNA.

Participant ages covered roughly 18 to 89 years across about two dozen US areas. This CDR3 spans 17 amino acids. CDR1 and CDR2 (germline): LGHDT, YNNKEL (reference sequence). Trimming cost V 0 bases and J 4 bases, with 18 bases left between them. In the source study's methods: Reference gene primer amplification yielded estimated nucleated cell counts. Measured with immunoSEQ multiplex PCR; TCRdb has only the in-frame clones, and not every one. V and J calls plus clone size are reproduced from that table; the DNA served to infer D and trimming. Of about 340,000 clones in the sample, just over 85% were seen once.

The source is a woman aged 40 to 55 with acute COVID-19. J is TRBJ1-2 and V is TRBV3-1 (or the pseudogene TRBV3-2); TRBD1 is a possible D gene (5 bases). Sequencing input: PBMCs or T cells enriched from blood (not recorded which). The CDR3 DNA reads as TGTGCCAGCAGCCAAGAAGGGGCAGGGCCCTCGAGCTATGGCTACACCTTC. Translation: CASSQEGAGPSSYGYTF.